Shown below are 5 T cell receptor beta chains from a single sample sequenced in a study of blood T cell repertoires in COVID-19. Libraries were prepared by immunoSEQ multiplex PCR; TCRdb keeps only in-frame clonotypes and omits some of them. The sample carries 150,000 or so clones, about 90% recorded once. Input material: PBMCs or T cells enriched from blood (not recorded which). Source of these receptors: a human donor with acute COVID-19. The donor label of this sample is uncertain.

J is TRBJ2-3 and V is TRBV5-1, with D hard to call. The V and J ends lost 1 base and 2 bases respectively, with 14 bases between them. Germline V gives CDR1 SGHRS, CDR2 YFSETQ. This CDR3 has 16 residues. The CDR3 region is CASSLSSAGLTDTQYF. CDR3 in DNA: TGCGCCAGCAGCTTGAGCTCCGCTGGGCTCACAGATACGCAGTATTTT.

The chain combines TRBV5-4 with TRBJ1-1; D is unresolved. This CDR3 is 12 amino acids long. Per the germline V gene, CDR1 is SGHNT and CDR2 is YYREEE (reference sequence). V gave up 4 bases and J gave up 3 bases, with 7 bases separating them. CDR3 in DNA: TGTGCCAGCAGCATATCGTACACTGAAGCTTTCTTT. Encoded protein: CASSISYTEAFF.

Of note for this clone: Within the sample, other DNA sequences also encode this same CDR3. CDR3 nucleotide sequence: TGTGCCAGCAGCTCCAGCGGGGGGGCAGATACGCAGTATTTT. This gives the protein CASSSSGGADTQYF. J is TRBJ2-3 and V is TRBV7-3, with 10 bases fitting TRBD2. The V and J ends lost 4 bases and 4 bases, in that order; junction bases with no gene match: 2. Germline V gene sequence: CDR1 SGHTA, CDR2 FQGTGA. CDR3 length: 14 residues.

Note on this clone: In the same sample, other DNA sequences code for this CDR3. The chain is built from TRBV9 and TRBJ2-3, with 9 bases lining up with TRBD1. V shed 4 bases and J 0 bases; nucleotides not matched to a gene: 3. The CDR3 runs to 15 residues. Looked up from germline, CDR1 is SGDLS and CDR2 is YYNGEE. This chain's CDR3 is CASSPGQGSTDTQYF. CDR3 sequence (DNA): TGTGCCAGCAGCCCTGGACAGGGGAGCACAGATACGCAGTATTTT.

The DNA for the CDR3 is TGTGCTAGTGGTTTGGTAATAGCCTCCATTAATAGCAATCAGCCCCAGCATTTT. Amino acids: CASGLVIASINSNQPQHF. The chain links TRBV12-5 to TRBJ1-5, with unresolved D. In germline, CDR1 is LGHNT, CDR2 FRNRAP. V shed 0 bases and J shed 0 bases, with 15 bases lying between them. The CDR3 contains 18 residues.